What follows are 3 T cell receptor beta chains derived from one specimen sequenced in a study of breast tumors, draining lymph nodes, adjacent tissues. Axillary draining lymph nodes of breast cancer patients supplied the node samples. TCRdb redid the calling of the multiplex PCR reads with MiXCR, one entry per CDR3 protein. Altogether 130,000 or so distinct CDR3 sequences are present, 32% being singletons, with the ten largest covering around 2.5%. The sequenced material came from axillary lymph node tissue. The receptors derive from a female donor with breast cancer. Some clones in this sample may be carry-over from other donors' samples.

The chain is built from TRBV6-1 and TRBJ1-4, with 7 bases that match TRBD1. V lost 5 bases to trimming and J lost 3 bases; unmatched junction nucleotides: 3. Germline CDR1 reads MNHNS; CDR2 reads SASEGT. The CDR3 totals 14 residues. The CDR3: CASSSQGANEKLFF. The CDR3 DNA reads TGTGCCAGCAGTTCTCAGGGGGCTAATGAAAAACTGTTTTTT.

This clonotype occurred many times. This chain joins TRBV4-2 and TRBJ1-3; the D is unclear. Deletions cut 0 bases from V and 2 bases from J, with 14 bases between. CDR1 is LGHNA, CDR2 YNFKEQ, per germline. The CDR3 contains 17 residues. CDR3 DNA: TGTGCCAGCAGCCAAGAGAGGACCAGAAGAGCTGGAAACACCATATATTTT. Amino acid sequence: CASSQERTRRAGNTIYF.

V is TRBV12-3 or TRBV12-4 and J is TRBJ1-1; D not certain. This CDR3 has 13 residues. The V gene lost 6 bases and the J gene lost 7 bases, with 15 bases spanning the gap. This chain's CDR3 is CASSQTSIDEAFF. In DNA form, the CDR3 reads TGTGCCAGCAGCCAGACTTCCATAGATGAAGCTTTCTTT.